Listed below are T cell receptor beta chains from one sample, sequenced in a study of T cell repertoires in cytomegalovirus infection. MiXCR, applied by TCRdb to the reads, yields one record per CDR3 protein. The table shows roughly 200,000 distinct CDR3 sequences, with about a sixth occurring only once. Sequencing input: CD8+ T cells from PBMCs. The receptors were gathered from a human donor in good health (CMV status not recorded). Some clones in this sample may be carry-over from other donors' samples. Both conserved end residues are part of each CDR3. A D gene is named only where the DNA matches it firmly. Where a row states a size, it is once, few, many or the class of an expanded clone; other rows omit it.

TRBD1	TRBJ2-5	TRBV7-3	many	CASSSPGTGEETQYF	TGTGCCAGCAGCTCCCCCGGGACAGGGGAAGAGACCCAGTACTTC
NA	TRBJ1-2	TRBV7-2	few	CASSLGGARRDYTF	TGTGCCAGCAGCTTAGGAGGGGCCCGGAGGGACTACACCTTC
NA	TRBJ1-4	TRBV28	few	CASSSPRWTLNEKLFF	TGTGCCAGCAGTTCACCCCGTTGGACTCTTAATGAAAAACTGTTTTTT
TRBD1	TRBJ1-2	TRBV6-2/TRBV6-3	NA	CASSYGGQGLSNGYTF	TGTGCCAGCAGTTACGGAGGACAGGGGCTATCGAATGGCTACACCTTC
TRBD2	TRBJ2-1	TRBV6-2/TRBV6-3	NA	CASSLPSSGGDSYNEQFF	TGTGCCAGCAGCCTCCCTTCTAGCGGGGGAGACTCCTACAATGAGCAGTTCTTC
TRBD1	TRBJ2-5	TRBV7-8	few	CASSLGLTGGAKTQYF	TGTGCCAGCAGCTTAGGCTTGACAGGGGGCGCAAAGACCCAGTACTTC
TRBD2	TRBJ2-1	TRBV12-3/TRBV12-4	few	CASSLAGGASYNEQFF	TGTGCCAGCAGTTTAGCCGGGGGGGCCTCCTACAATGAGCAGTTCTTC
NA	TRBJ2-7	TRBV6-5	few	CASSSDGSSYEQYF	TGTGCCAGCAGTTCGGACGGTAGCTCCTACGAGCAGTACTTC
NA	TRBJ2-1	TRBV29-1	NA	CSVESPGGDASYNEQFF	TGCAGCGTTGAATCCCCAGGGGGGGACGCCTCCTACAATGAGCAGTTCTTC
NA	TRBJ1-1	TRBV28	few	CASSLRMGTEAFF	TGTGCCAGCAGTTTACGGATGGGAACTGAAGCTTTCTTT
TRBD1	TRBJ2-2	TRBV12-3/TRBV12-4	NA	CASIKQGAANTGELFF	TGTGCCAGCATCAAACAGGGGGCCGCGAACACCGGGGAGCTGTTTTTT
NA	TRBJ1-2	TRBV7-2	many	CASSLMSYYGYTF	TGTGCCAGCAGCCTCATGAGCTACTATGGCTACACCTTC